The 28 T cell receptor beta chains presented below share a single source sample, sequenced in a study of response to subunit inactivated influenza vaccine. MiXCR was run by TCRdb on the RT-PCR reads, yielding one entry per CDR3 protein. The sample lists around 530,000 distinct CDR3 sequences; 16% were seen once. This material consisted of CD4+ T cells sorted from PBMCs, taken less than 30 months after vaccination. The receptors shown here come from a man between 45 and 75 years old who received an inactivated influenza vaccine.

The chain joins TRBV4-2 to TRBJ1-1, with D perhaps matching TRBD1 (6 bases). Looked up from germline, CDR1 is LGHNA and CDR2 is YNFKEQ. This CDR3 spans 17 amino acids. Trimming left V 0 bases short and J 1 base short, with 15 bases between. The CDR3 sequence is CASSQDGGGRRNTEAFF. The CDR3 nucleotides read TGTGCCAGCAGCCAAGATGGAGGGGGACGGCGGAACACTGAAGCTTTCTTT.

The V gene is TRBV5-6, the J gene TRBJ2-2, with 7 bases lining up with TRBD1. V dropped 6 bases and J dropped 0; count of bases not matched to a gene: 8. The CDR3 has 16 residues. Germline V CDR1 and CDR2: SGHDT, YYEEEE. The CDR3 region has the DNA TGTGCCAGCAACCGCCGACAGGGATCGAACACCGGGGAGCTGTTTTTT. This gives the protein CASNRRQGSNTGELFF.

The chain uses TRBV7-9 and TRBJ1-2; 11 bases fit TRBD1. Germline-derived CDR1 and CDR2 are SEHNR and FQNEAQ (reference sequence). V shed 5 bases and J 3 bases; nucleotides not matched to a gene: 8. The CDR3 totals 16 residues. The CDR3 DNA is TGTGCCAGCAGCCCTCGTCCGGGACAGGGGGACTATGGCTACACCTTC. Its protein is CASSPRPGQGDYGYTF.

Of note for this clonotype: The junction and the germline gene differ at one end; a read error may be behind it. The chain joins TRBV20-1 to TRBJ1-1, with 7 bases identical to TRBD1. The CDR3 sequence is 14 residues long. Germline assignment: CDR1 DFQATT and CDR2 SNEGSKA (reference sequence). The CDR3 loop is CSARTGTAPTEPFF. The CDR3, as DNA: TGCAGTGCTCGCACCGGGACAGCCCCCACTGAACCTTTCTTT.

This clonotype was observed a handful of times. V is TRBV3-1 and J is TRBJ2-4; TRBD2 might be the D (6 bases). The ends were cut back, 4 bases at V and 5 bases at J, with 18 bases in the middle. The germline V gene has CDR1 LGHDT and CDR2 YNNKEL (reference sequence). The CDR3 spans 16 residues. The CDR3 region is CASSPRPGGLENIQYF. The CDR3 DNA reads TGTGCCAGCAGCCCAAGACCCGGGGGTCTGGAAAACATTCAGTACTTC.

In its sample, this clonotype was seen a few times. The genes are TRBV12-3 or TRBV12-4 and TRBJ2-1; 8 nucleotides line up with TRBD2. This CDR3 has 14 residues. J was trimmed by 4 bases and V by 6 bases; bases with no gene match: 5. The CDR3, as DNA: TGTGCCAGCAGCCGTAGCGGGATGTACAATGAGCAGTTCTTC. Translation: CASSRSGMYNEQFF.

This clonotype came up a few times. The V gene is TRBV12-3 or TRBV12-4, the J gene TRBJ1-6; a weak D match, TRBD1 (6 bases). The CDR3 is made up of 12 amino acids. The V end lost 5 bases, the J end lost 10 bases, and 9 bases lay between the germline ends. The CDR3 bases are TGTGCCAGCAGTAATACAGGGTCACCCCTCCACTTT. Residues: CASSNTGSPLHF.

The chain recombines TRBV12-3 or TRBV12-4 with TRBJ1-1; 9 bases are shared with TRBD1. Trimming took 4 bases from V and 3 from J; bases not matched to a gene: 3. The CDR3 contains 14 residues. Here the CDR3 DNA reads TGTGCCAGCAGTTGGGGACAGGGTTACACTGAAGCTTTCTTT. The encoded protein is CASSWGQGYTEAFF.

This clonotype was picked up a small number of times. The chain uses TRBV7-6 and TRBJ2-2; a weak D match, TRBD2 (5 bases). This CDR3 comprises 13 residues. Germline CDR1 and CDR2: SGHVS and FNYEAQ. V dropped 1 base and J dropped 8 bases, with 8 bases sitting between them. CDR3 DNA sequence: TGTGCCAGCAGCTTAGTCCGGGAAGGGGAGCTGTTTTTT. This gives the protein CASSLVREGELFF.

This clonotype has more than one count but fewer than ten. The chain recombines TRBV6-2 or TRBV6-3 with TRBJ2-4, with 11 bases matching TRBD2. The junction had 6 bases not matched to a gene; V was cut back by 4 bases and J by 7 bases. This CDR3 spans 15 amino acids. The germline V gene has CDR1 MNHEY and CDR2 SVGEGT. CDR3 DNA sequence: TGTGCCAGCAGTTCTCCGGGACTAGCGGACAACATTCAGTACTTC. As protein: CASSSPGLADNIQYF.

This clonotype was seen many times. This chain connects TRBV28 to TRBJ2-3; no definite D call. The CDR3 has 16 residues. V lost 6 bases and J 0 bases, leaving 16 bases between the germline ends. Germline CDR1 is MDHEN and CDR2 is SYDVKM. CDR3 DNA sequence: TGTGCCAGCAGCCCATACATACTCACCAGCACAGATACGCAGTATTTT. Protein: CASSPYILTSTDTQYF.

The genes are TRBV5-5 and TRBJ2-4, with D perhaps matching TRBD1 (6 bases). This CDR3 has 14 amino acids. Trimming took 4 bases from V and 1 from J, leaving 9 bases between them. Germline V gene sequence: CDR1 SGHKS, CDR2 YYEKEE (reference sequence). This CDR3 is CASSTGSAKNIQYF. The CDR3 DNA follows: TGTGCCAGCAGCACAGGGTCGGCCAAAAACATTCAGTACTTC.

The sample holds a few counts of this clonotype. V is TRBV20-1 and J is TRBJ2-1; 9 bases are shared with TRBD1. The CDR3 has 15 amino acids. Germline CDR1 and CDR2: DFQATT and SNEGSKA (reference sequence). Losses at the gene ends were 4 bases for V and 6 bases for J; bases not matched to a gene: 10. The CDR3 spells CSAISWTGAVNEQFF. CDR3 nucleotides: TGCAGTGCTATTTCCTGGACAGGGGCGGTCAATGAGCAGTTCTTC.

The rearrangement uses TRBV5-6 and TRBJ1-2; a weak D match, TRBD1 (5 bases). CDR1 and CDR2 from the germline V gene are SGHDT and YYEEEE. V was clipped by 1 base and J by 5 bases, with 12 bases between them. The length of the CDR3 is 14 residues. The CDR3 loop reads CASSLLQGQYGYTF. In DNA form, the CDR3 reads TGTGCCAGCAGCTTGCTCCAGGGTCAATATGGCTACACCTTC.

This clonotype came up a few times. V gene TRBV20-1 combines with J gene TRBJ2-5; 7 bases align to TRBD2. The germline gives CDR1 DFQATT, CDR2 SNEGSKA (reference sequence). The CDR3 is 15 residues long. Losses at the gene ends were 0 bases for V and 1 base for J; bases not matched to a gene: 5. CDR3 sequence: CSARDGTTIQETQYF. The CDR3 DNA reads as TGCAGTGCTAGAGATGGGACTACGATCCAAGAGACCCAGTACTTC.

A few counts support this clonotype. This sequence joins TRBV7-2 and TRBJ2-5, with 7 bases lining up with TRBD1. The CDR3 consists of 18 residues. J gave up 0 bases and V 0 bases, and 10 bases lay outside the gene matches. Per the germline V gene, CDR1 is SGHTA and CDR2 is FQGNSA. In DNA form, the CDR3 reads TGTGCCAGCAGCTTAGCCCCCTATTTGACAGGGAACCAAGAGACCCAGTACTTC. Translating gives CASSLAPYLTGNQETQYF.

This clonotype was observed a single time. The chain has TRBV6-5 and TRBJ2-3; 8 positions agree with TRBD2. Trimming removed 2 bases from V and 4 bases from J; junction bases left unmatched: 11. The V gene's germline CDR1 is MNHEY and CDR2 SVGAGI. This CDR3 is built from 17 residues. CDR3: CASSYRRLREESDTQYF. In DNA, the CDR3 is TGTGCCAGCAGTTACCGTCGGTTGCGGGAGGAGTCAGATACGCAGTATTTT.

This clonotype showed up just a few times. The chain couples TRBV5-1 to TRBJ2-3; 9 nucleotides line up with TRBD2. Germline assignment: CDR1 SGHRS and CDR2 YFSETQ. V was pared by 0 bases and J by 5 bases, with 4 bases of the junction left unmatched. The CDR3 covers 15 residues. CDR3 loop: CASSLEGLARDTQYF. In nucleotides, the CDR3 is TGCGCCAGCAGCTTGGAGGGACTAGCAAGAGATACGCAGTATTTT.

The CDR3 nucleotides are TGCAGTGCTAGAGACGACAGGTATACAGATACGCAGTATTTT. Its translation: CSARDDRYTDTQYF. This chain connects TRBV20-1 to TRBJ2-3; TRBD1 is a possible D gene (6 bases). The germline V gene encodes CDR1 DFQATT and CDR2 SNEGSKA (reference sequence). V lost 0 bases, J lost 3 bases, and 10 bases lay in between. CDR3 length equals 14 residues.

This rearrangement joins TRBV6-2 or TRBV6-3 to TRBJ1-2; D not certain. This CDR3 has 13 residues. CDR1 is MNHEY, CDR2 SVGEGT, per germline. Trimming cost V 0 bases and J 8 bases, with 10 bases left between them. CDR3 nucleotide sequence: TGTGCCAGCAGTTACTCGAGTTTTGGAGGCTACACCTTC. Amino acid sequence: CASSYSSFGGYTF.

The chain recombines TRBV30 with TRBJ1-1; TRBD1 aligns across 7 bases. Trimming took 2 bases from V and 2 from J; bases not matched to a gene: 5. Germline loops: CDR1 GTSNPN, CDR2 SVGIG (reference sequence). The CDR3 has 14 amino acids. CDR3 region: CAWSIGTANTEAFF. The CDR3 region has the DNA TGTGCCTGGAGTATCGGGACAGCAAACACTGAAGCTTTCTTT. The complete variable domain, with remaining parts taken from reference TRBV30 and TRBJ1-1, reads SQTIHQWPATLVQPVGSPLSLECTVEGTSNPNLYWYRQAAGRGLQLLFYSVGIGQISSEVPQNLSASRPQDRQFILSSKKLLLSDSGFYLCAWSIGTANTEAFFGQGTRLTVV.

Only a few counts were recorded for this clonotype. Written as DNA, the CDR3 is TGTGCCAGCAGCTTGAGGCTAGCGGGAGGAAGTACCGCCAAAAACATTCAGTACTTC. It encodes CASSLRLAGGSTAKNIQYF. The V call is TRBV5-6, the J call TRBJ2-4; 11 bases agree with TRBD2. V dropped 1 base and J dropped 1; count of bases not matched to a gene: 10. The CDR3 is made up of 19 amino acids. Germline V lookup: CDR1 SGHDT, CDR2 YYEEEE.

The chain links TRBV30 to TRBJ2-1; TRBD2 matches 7 bases. The germline gives CDR1 GTSNPN, CDR2 SVGIG (reference sequence). This CDR3 has 11 residues. V shed 3 bases, J shed 14 bases, and the junction held 7 bases outside the gene matches. In DNA form, the CDR3 reads TGTGCCTGGAGCTTGGGGAGGGTTGAGTTCTTC. It is translated as CAWSLGRVEFF. Full variable domain (missing parts from reference TRBV30 and TRBJ2-1): SQTIHQWPATLVQPVGSPLSLECTVEGTSNPNLYWYRQAAGRGLQLLFYSVGIGQISSEVPQNLSASRPQDRQFILSSKKLLLSDSGFYLCAWSLGRVEFFGPGTRLTVL.

This sequence joins TRBV20-1 and TRBJ2-7; D assignment may be TRBD1 or TRBD2 (5 bases each). CDR3 length equals 12 residues. Trimming left V 8 bases short and J 6 bases short, with 17 bases between. Germline lookup yields CDR1 DFQATT and CDR2 SNEGSKA (reference sequence). The CDR3: CSPGTAASEQYF. The CDR3 nucleotides are TGCAGTCCCGGGACGGCCGCTTCCGAGCAGTACTTC.

This clonotype was picked up many times. V and J are TRBV12-3 or TRBV12-4 and TRBJ2-7; D gene uncertain. This CDR3 region has 13 residues. V was trimmed by 6 bases and J by 0 bases, leaving 9 bases between them. The CDR3 coding sequence is TGTGCCAGCAGCCTAACCGGCTCCTACGAGCAGTACTTC. It encodes CASSLTGSYEQYF.

The rearrangement uses TRBV20-1 and TRBJ2-7; possibly TRBD1 or TRBD2 for D (5 bases each). Trimming took 6 bases from V and 0 from J, leaving 15 bases between them. CDR1 DFQATT and CDR2 SNEGSKA come from the germline V gene (reference sequence). This CDR3 region has 14 residues. The CDR3 sequence is CSASVGAHSYEQYF. The DNA for the CDR3 is TGCAGTGCCTCGGTCGGGGCTCACTCCTACGAGCAGTACTTC.

The chain couples TRBV5-4 to TRBJ2-7, with 8 bases fitting TRBD2. V trimming: 4 bases; J trimming: 2 bases; junction bases outside the gene matches: 8. In germline, CDR1 is SGHNT, CDR2 YYREEE (reference sequence). This CDR3 is 15 amino acids long. The CDR3 nucleotides are TGTGCCAGCAGCGAAACTAGCGGAAAGCCCTACGAGCAGTACTTC. Protein product: CASSETSGKPYEQYF.

This chain's CDR3 is CSAGNRQGLDGYTF. CDR3 nucleotide sequence: TGCAGTGCTGGCAACCGACAGGGACTGGATGGCTACACCTTC. This rearrangement joins TRBV20-1 to TRBJ1-2, with 7 bases aligning to TRBD1. Germline V gene data show CDR1 as DFQATT and CDR2 as SNEGSKA (reference sequence). This CDR3 comprises 14 residues. Trimming at V came to 5 bases and at J to 6 bases, leaving 12 bases not matched to a gene.